Listed below are T cell receptor beta chains from one sample, sequenced in a study of T cell clusters in autoimmune cytopenias. TCRdb reprocessed the multiplex PCR reads; each CDR3 protein has one entry and no DNA is given. Here the sample table reports 3,900 or so distinct CDR3 sequences. Sequencing used peripheral blood. These TCRs come from a human donor with an autoimmune cytopenia or autoimmune hepatitis (not recorded which). Each CDR3 is given with its conserved first and last residue. Each record gives: V gene, clone size, J gene, CDR3 protein. Clone size appears in some rows only: once, few, many, or a class for an expanded clone.

TRBV6-2/TRBV6-3	medium-sized	TRBJ2-5	CASSPTQANTGLETQYF
TRBV6-5	medium-sized	TRBJ1-3	CASSGISGNTIYF
TRBV29-1	.	TRBJ2-5	CSVEGTSGEINQETQYF
TRBV11-1	medium-sized	TRBJ2-7	CASTVSREYEQYF
TRBV15	.	TRBJ1-5	CATHRVKGSNQPQHF
TRBV10-3	medium-sized	TRBJ1-3	CAISSGQENTIYF
TRBV30	medium-sized	TRBJ1-5	CAWSTGQGIISRNQPQHF
TRBV5-4	.	TRBJ2-2	CASSHHRDANTGELFF
TRBV6-5	.	TRBJ2-7	CASSRDSTYEQYF
TRBV7-9	.	TRBJ2-7	CASSLGQVTYEQYF
TRBV19	.	TRBJ1-6	CASSISSYNSPLHF
TRBV19	.	TRBJ1-5	CASRDRGFSNQPQHF
TRBV7-6	medium-sized	TRBJ2-7	CASSLGQEGHYEQYF
TRBV12-3/TRBV12-4	.	TRBJ1-6	CASSYTPGQGHSPLHF
TRBV27	.	TRBJ2-3	CASSLSRDQADTQYF
TRBV12-3/TRBV12-4	.	TRBJ1-6	CASSIQNSPLHF
TRBV6-5	medium-sized	TRBJ1-6	CASSYRRTPLHF
TRBV5-4	medium-sized	TRBJ1-4	CASKVNEKLFF